Shown below are 22 T cell receptor beta chains from a single sample sequenced in a study of CD8+CD57+ T cells in acquired aplastic anemia. Profiling that covered TCR beta VDJ and CDR3 relied on genomic DNA as its template. MiXCR, run by TCRdb on the reads, gives a single entry per CDR3 protein. The repertoire holds about 130,000 distinct CDR3 sequences, roughly 50% seen once, with about 2.5% in the top ten. What was sequenced was sorted CD4+, CD8+, or CD8+CD57+ T cells (not recorded which) from PBMCs. The receptors stem from a human donor in good health, serving as a control.

In regard to this clonotype: A read error may explain this, as a much larger clone is one base away. The chain combines TRBV6-1 with TRBJ1-1; D unclear. This CDR3 contains 11 residues. Germline loops: CDR1 MNHNS, CDR2 SASEGT. The V gene lost 7 bases and the J gene lost 3 bases, with 6 bases spanning the gap. The CDR3 loop reads CASKKDTEAFF. The CDR3 DNA is TGTGCCAGCAAGAAGGACACTGAAGCTTTCTTT.

The gene calls are TRBV10-1 and TRBJ1-2; TRBD1 matches at 9 bases. CDR1 is WNHNN and CDR2 is SYGVQD in the germline V gene (reference sequence). V dropped 10 bases and J dropped 7; count of bases not matched to a gene: 7. This CDR3 spans 12 amino acids. DNA of the CDR3: TGCGCCAAGACCGGGACAGGGCCTGGCTACACCTTC. Encoded protein: CAKTGTGPGYTF.

The chain employs TRBV24-1 and TRBJ2-3; 8 positions match TRBD1. The germline gives CDR1 KGHDR, CDR2 SFDVKD. The CDR3 spans 15 residues. Trimming at V came to 4 bases and at J to 1 base, leaving 3 bases not matched to a gene. The CDR3 nucleotides read TGTGCCACCAGTGACCAGGGACAGGGCACAGATACGCAGTATTTT. Translating gives CATSDQGQGTDTQYF.

This clonotype was seen repeatedly, ten times or more. The J gene is TRBJ1-1, the V gene TRBV19; tentative D call: TRBD1 (5 bases). The V gene's germline CDR1 is LNHDA and CDR2 SQIVND (reference sequence). V gave up 5 bases and J gave up 5 bases, with 15 bases separating them. CDR3 size: 14 residues. CDR3 DNA: TGTGCCAGTAGTTCCGGGACCTTAGAGACTGAAGCTTTCTTT. Encoded protein: CASSSGTLETEAFF.

V usage is TRBV19 and J usage is TRBJ2-5; tentative D call: TRBD2 (5 bases). This CDR3 is 13 amino acids long. Trimming removed 1 base at V and 5 bases at J, with 8 bases between. CDR1 LNHDA and CDR2 SQIVND come from the germline V gene (reference sequence). CDR3 bases: TGTGCCAGTAGTATAGGTTGGGAGGAGACCCAGTACTTC. Amino acid sequence: CASSIGWEETQYF.

Comments on this clonotype: A much bigger clone sits one base away, suggesting this may be a read error. No conserved phenylalanine or tryptophan ends this CDR3, so it is likely a read error. The chain combines TRBV5-1 with TRBJ2-1; TRBD2 might be the D (6 bases). V dropped 0 bases and J dropped 7 bases, with 14 bases sitting between them. Germline V gene sequence: CDR1 SGHRS, CDR2 YFSETQ. The CDR3 is 15 amino acids. DNA of the CDR3: TGCGCCAGCAGCTTGGGAGGCAACCGGGGGAATGAGCAGTTCCTC. Encoded protein: CASSLGGNRGNEQFL.

This clonotype turned up a few times. The gene calls are TRBV10-3 and TRBJ1-6; D may be TRBD1 (5 bases). Per germline, CDR1 ENHRY and CDR2 SYGVKD. The CDR3 is 14 residues long. Deletions cut 3 bases from V and 9 bases from J, with 12 bases between. The CDR3 DNA reads as TGTGCCATCAGTGAAGAGGGGACGATTTCACCCCTCCACTTT. It translates to CAISEEGTISPLHF.

This clonotype appeared a few times. The rearrangement links TRBV19 to TRBJ1-5; no reliable D call. The CDR3 is 13 amino acids. V lost 5 bases and J lost 7, with 12 bases in between. Germline loops: CDR1 LNHDA, CDR2 SQIVND (reference sequence). The DNA of the CDR3 is TGTGCCAGTAGTGACACGTCCACGCAGCCCCAGCATTTT. The encoded protein is CASSDTSTQPQHF. The variable domain in full, completed from reference TRBV19 and TRBJ1-5, reads DGGITQSPKYLFRKEGQNVTLSCEQNLNHDAMYWYRQDPGQGLRLIYYSQIVNDFQKGDIAEGYSVSREKKESFPLTVTSAQKNPTAFYLCASSDTSTQPQHFGDGTRLSIL.

V is TRBV14 and J is TRBJ2-5; no reliable D call. The CDR3 loop spans 12 amino acids. The V end lost 5 bases, the J end lost 7 bases, and 11 bases lay between the germline ends. The germline V gene encodes CDR1 SGHDN and CDR2 FVKESK. The CDR3 nucleotides read TGTGCCAGCAGCAACAGAGCCGGGACCCAGTACTTC. Encoded protein: CASSNRAGTQYF.

The chain recombines TRBV6-1 with TRBJ2-7; TRBD1 agrees at 10 bases. Per the germline V gene, CDR1 is MNHNS and CDR2 is SASEGT. Trimming cost V 6 bases and J 3 bases; bases outside gene matches: 5. This CDR3 region has 14 residues. CDR3: CASRGDRGSYEQYF. As DNA, the CDR3 is TGTGCCAGCAGGGGGGACAGGGGAAGCTACGAGCAGTACTTC.

In its sample, this clonotype was seen a few times. A clone one base away is much larger, so this may be a read error. This rearrangement joins TRBV7-2 to TRBJ1-1; D uncertain. The V gene lost 6 bases and the J gene lost 0 bases, with 8 bases spanning the gap. This CDR3 region has 13 residues. Per the germline V gene, CDR1 is SGHTA and CDR2 is FQGNSA. The CDR3 loop reads CASSLPLNTEAFF. In nucleotides, the CDR3 is TGTGCCAGCAGTTTACCACTGAACACTGAAGCTTTCTTT.

This clonotype appeared a single time. CDR3 coding DNA: TGTGCCATCCGGGGCGGACTAGCGGGGGGGATATTTCACAATGAGCAGTTCTTC. This encodes CAIRGGLAGGIFHNEQFF. The rearrangement joins TRBV10-3 to TRBJ2-1; TRBD2 matches at 15 bases. The trim removed 8 bases at V and 5 bases at J, leaving 13 bases unmatched. The CDR3 is 18 residues long. Germline V gene data show CDR1 as ENHRY and CDR2 as SYGVKD.

There are many counts of this clonotype. Here the CDR3 DNA reads TGTGCCAGCACCAGGCTGGGGGGGAATGAGCAGTTCTTC. Translating it yields CASTRLGGNEQFF. V is TRBV19 and J is TRBJ2-1; 7 positions agree with TRBD2. After removal of 9 bases from V and 7 bases from J, the junction contained 9 bases not matched to a gene. The germline V gene encodes CDR1 LNHDA and CDR2 SQIVND (reference sequence). The CDR3 sequence is 13 residues long.

This clonotype has only a few counts. The genes are TRBV30 and TRBJ1-1; TRBD1 aligns across 8 bases. Germline V gene data show CDR1 as GTSNPN and CDR2 as SVGIG (reference sequence). This CDR3 has 16 residues. V gave up 0 bases and J gave up 3 bases; unmatched junction bases: 9. The CDR3 DNA reads TGTGCCTGGAGTGTCATGGACAGGGCTAGGGACACTGAAGCTTTCTTT. Encoded protein: CAWSVMDRARDTEAFF.

This clonotype appeared a single time. The chain has TRBV7-3 and TRBJ2-7, with 9 positions matching TRBD1. CDR1 is SGHTA, CDR2 FQGTGA, per germline. The CDR3 extends over 13 amino acids. V lost 5 bases to trimming and J lost 5 bases; unmatched junction nucleotides: 4. The chain's CDR3 is CASSATGGHEQYF. In DNA, the CDR3 is TGTGCCAGCAGCGCGACAGGGGGGCACGAGCAGTACTTC.

The V and J genes are TRBV10-3 and TRBJ1-1; D is ambiguous. CDR3 length equals 12 residues. Trimming took 11 bases from V and 3 from J, leaving 13 bases between them. Germline V lookup: CDR1 ENHRY, CDR2 SYGVKD. In DNA, the CDR3 is TGTGCCGTGGGGATTCGGGACACTGAAGCTTTCTTT. Translating gives CAVGIRDTEAFF.

The V and J genes are TRBV24-1 and TRBJ2-5, with 13 bases that match TRBD2. Germline CDR1 KGHDR, CDR2 SFDVKD. The CDR3 runs to 19 residues. V was clipped by 3 bases and J by 0 bases; unmatched bases: 9. CDR3 in amino acids: CATSDVQIGTSGNQETQYF. CDR3 sequence (DNA): TGTGCCACCAGTGATGTCCAAATCGGGACTAGCGGGAACCAAGAGACCCAGTACTTC.

Points on this clonotype: Mismatch with germline at one junction end may stem from a read error. The CDR3 coding sequence is TGTGCCAGTAGTGCCACAACCACAACTAATGAAAGACTGTTTTTT. This translates into CASSATTTTNERLFF. The chain uses TRBV19 and TRBJ1-4; D ambiguous. This CDR3 has 15 residues. Germline loops: CDR1 LNHDA, CDR2 SQIVND (reference sequence).

This sequence joins TRBV10-3 and TRBJ2-3; TRBD2 agrees at 15 bases. The CDR3 extends over 16 amino acids. Germline V gene sequence: CDR1 ENHRY, CDR2 SYGVKD. Trimming removed 5 bases from V and 4 bases from J; junction bases left unmatched: 4. The CDR3 nucleotides read TGTGCCATCAGTTCCGGGACTAGCGGGGGGTCAGATACGCAGTATTTT. Its protein product is CAISSGTSGGSDTQYF.

The gene calls are TRBV20-1 and TRBJ1-6; D call uncertain. This CDR3 is built from 13 residues. V lost 6 bases and J lost 6, with 12 bases in between. From germline, CDR1 is DFQATT and CDR2 SNEGSKA (reference sequence). The CDR3 is CSAPTESNSPLHF. The CDR3 DNA reads as TGCAGTGCCCCAACAGAATCTAATTCACCCCTCCACTTT.

This rearrangement joins TRBV2 to TRBJ1-6; a weak D match, TRBD1 (5 bases). This CDR3 has 15 amino acids. The V gene's germline CDR1 is SNHLY and CDR2 FYNNEI. The germline V and J ends were trimmed by 3 bases and 10 bases, with 16 bases remaining between them. The CDR3 sequence is CASSDGQGTGSPLHF. The CDR3, as DNA: TGTGCCAGCAGTGACGGTCAGGGAACGGGATCACCCCTCCACTTT.

The chain combines TRBV6-1 with TRBJ2-7; D is ambiguous. With 0 bases removed from V and 2 bases from J, the gap between germline ends came to 5 bases. The CDR3 extends over 13 amino acids. Looked up from germline, CDR1 is MNHNS and CDR2 is SASEGT. CDR3: CASSEAGTYEQYV. CDR3 DNA sequence: TGTGCCAGCAGTGAAGCAGGTACCTACGAGCAGTACGTC.